This entry lists 8 T cell receptor beta chains sequenced from one sample in a study of regulatory T cells in long-lasting Graves disease. Time point of the sample: newly diagnosed GD, antithyroid drugs for less than 3 months. RNA extracted from PBMCs served as the sequencing template. CDR3 regions were amplified by Arm-PCR using iRepertoire HTBI primers to build TCR beta libraries. One entry per CDR3 protein, called by TCRdb with MiXCR from the multiplex PCR reads. The table shows roughly 400,000 distinct CDR3 sequences, with about 15% occurring only once. These data were also reused for a study on T cells in Graves' hyperthyroidism and ophthalmopathy.

Material: peripheral blood mononuclear cells (PBMCs), obtained at new diagnosis, from a patient treated with antithyroid drugs. Source of these receptors: a woman aged 40-49 years with Graves disease.

This clonotype was picked up many times. The gene calls are TRBV28 and TRBJ1-1; 7 bases line up with TRBD1. V trimming: 5 bases; J trimming: 4 bases; junction bases outside the gene matches: 10. CDR3 length: 15 amino acids. Germline V gene sequence: CDR1 MDHEN, CDR2 SYDVKM. CDR3 coding DNA: TGTGCCAGCAGTCCCCTGGCAGGGGGAAGCACTGAAGCTTTCTTT. This encodes CASSPLAGGSTEAFF. Complete variable domain (other parts from reference TRBV28 and TRBJ1-1): DVKVTQSSRYLVKRTGEKVFLECVQDMDHENMFWYRQDPGLGLRLIYFSYDVKMKEKGDIPEGYSVSREKKERFSLILESASTNQTSMYLCASSPLAGGSTEAFFGQGTRLTVV.

The V and J genes are TRBV19 and TRBJ2-1; maybe TRBD2 (5 bases). Near its end, the DNA agrees better with TRBJ2-5, so the J call may be wrong. Per the germline V gene, CDR1 is LNHDA and CDR2 is SQIVND (reference sequence). The CDR3 is 13 amino acids. DNA for the CDR3: TGTGCCAGTAGTCGGAGTTGGGAGGAGACCCAGTACTTC. Translation: CASSRSWEETQYF.

This clonotype was detected ten times or more. The J gene is TRBJ1-6, the V gene TRBV6-1, with D maybe TRBD1 (5 bases). Germline CDR1 and CDR2: MNHNS and SASEGT. CDR3 length: 16 residues. Between the trimmed V and J ends, which lost 6 bases and 6 bases, there was a span of 18 bases. The CDR3 reads CASSDLQERRNSPLHF. CDR3 sequence (DNA): TGTGCCAGCAGCGACCTACAGGAACGGCGTAATTCACCCCTCCACTTT.

This clonotype was counted ten times or more. V usage is TRBV5-6 and J usage is TRBJ2-7; TRBD1 agrees at 8 bases. This CDR3 spans 16 amino acids. CDR1 is SGHDT and CDR2 is YYEEEE in the germline V gene. Losses at the gene ends were 3 bases for V and 4 bases for J; bases not matched to a gene: 12. The CDR3 protein is CASSYWGTGGRYEQYF. The CDR3 nucleotides are TGTGCCAGCAGCTATTGGGGAACAGGGGGGCGTTACGAGCAGTACTTC.

This clonotype was detected ten times or more. The rearrangement links TRBV19 to TRBJ2-2, with TRBD2 matching over 12 bases. The CDR3 loop spans 16 amino acids. V shed 5 bases and J 6 bases; nucleotides not matched to a gene: 7. Germline lookup yields CDR1 LNHDA and CDR2 SQIVND (reference sequence). The CDR3 region is CASSATSGRFAGELFF. The DNA for the CDR3 is TGTGCCAGTAGTGCAACTAGCGGGAGGTTCGCCGGGGAGCTGTTTTTT.

This chain links TRBV3-1 with TRBJ2-7; possibly TRBD2 for D (5 bases). Germline V gene data show CDR1 as LGHDT and CDR2 as YNNKEL (reference sequence). V lost 6 bases to trimming and J lost 7 bases, with 16 bases between them. The CDR3 is made up of 13 amino acids. The CDR3 DNA reads as TGTGCCAGCAGACGACGGGATCTGGAGGAGCAGTACTTC. Residues: CASRRRDLEEQYF.

There are many counts of this clonotype. The genes are TRBV11-1 and TRBJ2-7; perhaps TRBD1 as D (6 bases). The V gene's germline CDR1 is SGHAT and CDR2 FQDESV (reference sequence). V lost 5 bases and J 3 bases, leaving 14 bases between the germline ends. This CDR3 region has 14 residues. CDR3: CASSPRTGHYEQYF. The CDR3 nucleotides read TGTGCCAGCAGCCCCCGGACGGGACACTACGAGCAGTACTTC.

This clonotype has at least ten counts. The V call is TRBV12-3 or TRBV12-4, the J call TRBJ2-5; the D is unclear. V was pared by 5 bases and J by 5 bases, with 9 bases between. The CDR3 has 12 amino acids. CDR3 nucleotides: TGTGCCAGCAGTCCCTTGGGGGAGACCCAGTACTTC. It translates to CASSPLGETQYF.